What follows describes a single TCR beta chain. Its antigen is currently unknown. The data derive from a study of a mutant IDH1 vaccine in newly diagnosed glioma. Study details: Patients under treatment included around 60% males and about 40% females and had a mean age of around 40 years. Every participant had undergone radiotherapy, temozolomide, or both before, and most underwent both. Broader study findings: Shifts in the top peripheral T cell clonotypes seemed unrelated to pseudoprogression.

Time point meaning: baseline, week 1 (first vaccination visit). Treatment of the sample: pre-vaccination baseline after standard-of-care therapy. Donor diagnoses consisted of new WHO grade 3 or 4 IDH1-mutant, ATRX-lost astrocytomas. TCRdb keeps only in-frame clones here, not all; method: immunoSEQ multiplex PCR. This table holds 70,000 or so clones, around 83% found once. CDR3 size: 15 residues. The V end lost 5 bases, the J end lost 7 bases, and 18 bases lay between the germline ends. Germline lookup yields CDR1 SEHNR and CDR2 FQNEAQ (reference sequence). The genes are TRBV7-9 and TRBJ1-5; a possible D gene is TRBD1 (6 bases). This receptor was obtained from a woman aged 18-29 years with glioma. Some clones in this sample may be carry-over from other donors' samples. This specimen was peripheral blood mononuclear cells (PBMCs), taken from a glioma patient treated with radiotherapy, temozolomide or both. CDR3 coding DNA: TGTGCCAGCAGCCTAGGTGTGGACAGAAACCAGCCCCAGCATTTT. Translating gives CASSLGVDRNQPQHF. Full variable domain (rest looked up from reference TRBV7-9 and TRBJ1-5): DTGVSQNPRHKITKRGQNVTFRCDPISEHNRLYWYRQTLGQGPEFLTYFQNEAQLEKSRLLSDRFSAERPKGSFSTLEIQRTEQGDSAMYLCASSLGVDRNQPQHFGDGTRLSIL.